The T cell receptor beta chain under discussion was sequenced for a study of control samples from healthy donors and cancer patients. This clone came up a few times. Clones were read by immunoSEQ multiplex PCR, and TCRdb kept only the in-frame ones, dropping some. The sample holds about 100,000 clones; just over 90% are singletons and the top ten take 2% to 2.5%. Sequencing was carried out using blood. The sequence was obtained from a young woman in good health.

The CDR3 here is CASSPLGWGDTEAFF. CDR3 DNA: TGTGCCAGCAGTCCCCTTGGCTGGGGTGACACTGAAGCTTTCTTT. The V and J genes are TRBV6-6 and TRBJ1-1; D is unclear. The CDR3 has 15 amino acids. V was trimmed by 5 bases and J by 3 bases, leaving 16 bases between them. Germline values: CDR1 MNHNY, CDR2 SVGAGI (reference sequence).